The rows below give T cell receptor beta chains drawn from one sample of a study of breast tumors, draining lymph nodes, adjacent tissues. From the multiplex PCR reads, TCRdb called clonotypes with MiXCR, one entry per CDR3 protein. The sample records over 200,000 distinct CDR3 sequences, less than 45% being singletons. Sequencing was performed on axillary lymph node tissue. The receptors derive from a female donor with breast cancer. Some clones in this sample may be carry-over from other donors' samples. CDR3s include the opening cysteine and the closing phenylalanine or tryptophan. A D gene is named only where the DNA matches it firmly. Only some rows state a clone size, as once, few, many or a class for expanded clones.

J | size | V | D | DNA | CDR3
TRBJ2-7 | few | TRBV20-1 | - | TGCAGTGCTAGAGTTGGACCGCGCCAAGCTCCAGCCGGGGGCTACGAGCAGTACTTC | CSARVGPRQAPAGGYEQYF
TRBJ1-5 | many | TRBV29-1 | - | TGCAGCGTTGAAGATTCGGGCAGGGCCAGGCAGCCCCAGCATTTT | CSVEDSGRARQPQHF
TRBJ2-5 | many | TRBV3-1 | - | TGTGCCAGCAGTCAAATGGGTAGAGAGACCCAGTACTTC | CASSQMGRETQYF
TRBJ1-4 | many | TRBV4-1 | - | TGCGCCAGCAGCCAAGGACCGTTTTATGAAAAACTGTTTTTT | CASSQGPFYEKLFF
TRBJ1-2 | many | TRBV5-8 | - | TGTGCCAGCAGCTTGGCGGACCGCTACACCTTC | CASSLADRYTF
TRBJ1-2 | many | TRBV11-3 | TRBD1 | TGTGCCAGCAGCTGGACAGGGGAAGGCTACACCTTC | CASSWTGEGYTF
TRBJ2-1 | - | TRBV20-1 | TRBD1 | TGCAGTGCTAGACAACGGGACAGGGGTTACAATGAGCAGTTCTTC | CSARQRDRGYNEQFF
TRBJ1-2 | - | TRBV6-4 | TRBD1 | TGTGCCAGCAGGAGGGACAGGGGACTCAACTATGGCTACACCTTC | CASRRDRGLNYGYTF
TRBJ1-2 | - | TRBV25-1 | - | TGTGCCAGCAGTTCCCCCCGGGACCTGGGACGGATGAATAACTTTAACTATGGCTACACCTTC | CASSSPRDLGRMNNFNYGYTF
TRBJ2-3 | few | TRBV28 | TRBD1 | TGTGCCAGCAGGAAGGGGGCGACGAATACGCAGTATTTT | CASRKGATNTQYF
TRBJ2-7 | many | TRBV11-1 | - | TGTGCCAGCAGCTTACAACCTCGGGCAGAACCCGGGATGTACGAGCAGTACTTC | CASSLQPRAEPGMYEQYF
TRBJ1-1 | few | TRBV12-5 | - | TGTGCTAGTGGCCTCGGGTTGAACACTGAAGCTTTCTTT | CASGLGLNTEAFF
TRBJ2-2 | - | TRBV6-5 | TRBD1 | TGTGCCAGCAGCACAGGGGGGAACACCGGGGAGCTGTTTTTT | CASSTGGNTGELFF
TRBJ2-3 | many | TRBV11-2 | TRBD2 | TGTGCCAGCAGCCTACTAGCGGGAGGGAAAGATACGCAGTATTTT | CASSLLAGGKDTQYF
TRBJ2-1 | many | TRBV29-1 | - | TGCAGCGTTGAAGCGGGGTGGAATGAGCAGTTCTTC | CSVEAGWNEQFF
TRBJ2-7 | many | TRBV20-1 | - | TGCAGTGCTAGAGATCGGAACGGCTACGAGCAGTACTTC | CSARDRNGYEQYF
TRBJ2-7 | many | TRBV5-1 | TRBD1 | TGCGCCAGCAGCTTGGGCCGGACAGGGGGCTTCGAGCAGTACTTC | CASSLGRTGGFEQYF
TRBJ1-6 | many | TRBV12-3/TRBV12-4 | TRBD1 | TGTGCCAGCAGGGAACAGGGGGCATCCTATAATTCACCCCTCCACTTT | CASREQGASYNSPLHF
TRBJ2-3 | - | TRBV28 | - | TGTGCCAGCAGTTTAAATGCAGGGTCGGGAGATACGCAGTATTTT | CASSLNAGSGDTQYF
TRBJ2-3 | - | TRBV6-1 | TRBD2 | TGTGCCAGCAGTAGACTAGCGAGCCTATCAGATACGCAGTATTTT | CASSRLASLSDTQYF
TRBJ2-2 | - | TRBV6-5 | - | TGTGCCAGCAGTCACTCGAGGTCCGGGGAGCTGTTTTTT | CASSHSRSGELFF
TRBJ1-3 | once | TRBV14 | - | TGTGCCAGCAGCCCAGTGGGTCTGGGAGGAAACACCATATATTTT | CASSPVGLGGNTIYF
TRBJ2-2 | - | TRBV5-8 | - | TGTGCCAGCTCATGGGGGGACACCACCGGGGAGCTGTTTTTT | CASSWGDTTGELFF
TRBJ1-5 | many | TRBV7-8 | - | TGTGCCAGCAGCTATTCGGACAGATGGAATAGCAATCAGCCCCAGCATTTT | CASSYSDRWNSNQPQHF
TRBJ1-6 | many | TRBV7-9 | - | TGTGCCAGCAGCTTACTTATACAGGGTAATTCACCCCTCCACTTT | CASSLLIQGNSPLHF
TRBJ1-2 | few | TRBV5-8 | - | TGTGCCAGCAGCTCCCTCGGGGTGGTAGGCTACACCTTC | CASSSLGVVGYTF
TRBJ2-5 | - | TRBV7-8 | TRBD2 | TGTGCCAGCAGCGAGTGGGGCGGGAGGGGAGAGACCCAGCACTTC | CASSEWGGRGETQHF
TRBJ1-2 | - | TRBV29-1 | - | TGCAGCGTTGCCCTGGGGGGTGGCTACACCTTC | CSVALGGGYTF
TRBJ2-1 | - | TRBV7-2 | - | TGTGCCAGCAGCTTAGCGTACGGGGCCTACAATGAGCAGTTCTTC | CASSLAYGAYNEQFF
TRBJ2-7 | many | TRBV4-3 | - | TGCGCCAGCAGCCAAGACCAGGGAGAGAGCTACGAGCAGTACTTC | CASSQDQGESYEQYF
TRBJ1-4 | many | TRBV5-1 | - | TGCGCCAGCAGCCCGGGACCTAATGAAAACCTGTTTTTT | CASSPGPNENLFF
TRBJ2-1 | - | TRBV29-1 | TRBD2 | TGCAGCGTTGGAAACCCGGGACTAGTGGTGAATGAGCAGTTCTTC | CSVGNPGLVVNEQFF
TRBJ2-6 | - | TRBV20-1 | - | TGCAGTGCTAGTAGGCCCATCGGACGGACTTTC | CSASRPIGRTF
TRBJ2-5 | - | TRBV6-5 | TRBD2 | TGTGCCAGCAGTTACTCGTCTTCAGGACTAGCGGGGCAAGAGACCCAGTACTTC | CASSYSSSGLAGQETQYF
TRBJ1-1 | - | TRBV24-1 | - | TGTGCCACCAGTTCAGCGAAAGGACGAGCTTTCTTT | CATSSAKGRAFF
TRBJ2-1 | - | TRBV18 | TRBD2 | TGTGCCAGCTCACCTGGACTAGCGGGACTTTCAAATGAGCAGTTCTTC | CASSPGLAGLSNEQFF
TRBJ2-7 | - | TRBV29-1 | TRBD1 | TGCCGCCTGACCAGGACAGGGACCGAGCAGTACTTC | CRLTRTGTEQYF
TRBJ2-3 | many | TRBV7-3 | TRBD2 | TGTGCCAGCAGCCCCGTAGGTGTCATAGCGGGGGGGAGCACAGATACGCAGTATTTT | CASSPVGVIAGGSTDTQYF